The sequence of this T cell receptor (beta chain) was determined in a study of beta chain features in type 1 diabetes. Study as a whole: Over all samples combined, some 99,000,000 sorted cells were examined.

Expressed TCRB transcripts were sequenced because the isolated RNA had all been reverse transcribed beforehand. Profiled with immunoSEQ multiplex PCR; TCRdb holds only in-frame clones, not every one. The sample records almost 350,000 clones, approximately 8.2% being singletons. The CDR3 runs to 16 residues. The germline V gene has CDR1 SGHNT and CDR2 YYREEE (reference sequence). Losses at the gene ends were 0 bases for V and 3 bases for J; bases not matched to a gene: 4. Sequencing used central memory CD4+ T cells from blood. The chain has TRBV5-4 and TRBJ2-3; 10 bases map to TRBD2. This clonotype originated in a woman under 30 in good health. CDR3 in DNA: TGTGCCAGCAGCTTGGACCCGACTAGCGGGACAGATACGCAGTATTTT. Residues: CASSLDPTSGTDTQYF.